This record covers a single TCR beta chain. As originally analysed: Amplification from reference gene primers served as the basis for estimated nucleated cell counts. TCRdb keeps only in-frame clones here, not all; method: immunoSEQ multiplex PCR. Clonal size and the V and J genes are those of that table, whereas D and trimming came from the DNA. The sample yields about 250,000 clones, 70% to 90% seen once. Germline V lookup: CDR1 DFQATT, CDR2 SNEGSKA (reference sequence). This CDR3 region has 15 residues. Trimming took 3 bases from V and 2 from J; bases not matched to a gene: 6. The sample comes from a study of blood T cell repertoires in COVID-19. Study-level information: From the United States, Italy and Spain came samples of acute and convalescent COVID-19. T cells, B-cell-depleted T cells, or PBMCs supplied cDNA or gDNA.

The specimen was peripheral blood. The genes are TRBV20-1 and TRBJ2-3, with 9 bases aligning to TRBD2. The sequence was collected from a woman between 40 and 50 years old who had recovered from COVID-19. DNA for the CDR3: TGCAGTGCTAGTCGGGTAGCGGGAGCCACAGATACGCAGTATTTT. This sequence encodes CSASRVAGATDTQYF.